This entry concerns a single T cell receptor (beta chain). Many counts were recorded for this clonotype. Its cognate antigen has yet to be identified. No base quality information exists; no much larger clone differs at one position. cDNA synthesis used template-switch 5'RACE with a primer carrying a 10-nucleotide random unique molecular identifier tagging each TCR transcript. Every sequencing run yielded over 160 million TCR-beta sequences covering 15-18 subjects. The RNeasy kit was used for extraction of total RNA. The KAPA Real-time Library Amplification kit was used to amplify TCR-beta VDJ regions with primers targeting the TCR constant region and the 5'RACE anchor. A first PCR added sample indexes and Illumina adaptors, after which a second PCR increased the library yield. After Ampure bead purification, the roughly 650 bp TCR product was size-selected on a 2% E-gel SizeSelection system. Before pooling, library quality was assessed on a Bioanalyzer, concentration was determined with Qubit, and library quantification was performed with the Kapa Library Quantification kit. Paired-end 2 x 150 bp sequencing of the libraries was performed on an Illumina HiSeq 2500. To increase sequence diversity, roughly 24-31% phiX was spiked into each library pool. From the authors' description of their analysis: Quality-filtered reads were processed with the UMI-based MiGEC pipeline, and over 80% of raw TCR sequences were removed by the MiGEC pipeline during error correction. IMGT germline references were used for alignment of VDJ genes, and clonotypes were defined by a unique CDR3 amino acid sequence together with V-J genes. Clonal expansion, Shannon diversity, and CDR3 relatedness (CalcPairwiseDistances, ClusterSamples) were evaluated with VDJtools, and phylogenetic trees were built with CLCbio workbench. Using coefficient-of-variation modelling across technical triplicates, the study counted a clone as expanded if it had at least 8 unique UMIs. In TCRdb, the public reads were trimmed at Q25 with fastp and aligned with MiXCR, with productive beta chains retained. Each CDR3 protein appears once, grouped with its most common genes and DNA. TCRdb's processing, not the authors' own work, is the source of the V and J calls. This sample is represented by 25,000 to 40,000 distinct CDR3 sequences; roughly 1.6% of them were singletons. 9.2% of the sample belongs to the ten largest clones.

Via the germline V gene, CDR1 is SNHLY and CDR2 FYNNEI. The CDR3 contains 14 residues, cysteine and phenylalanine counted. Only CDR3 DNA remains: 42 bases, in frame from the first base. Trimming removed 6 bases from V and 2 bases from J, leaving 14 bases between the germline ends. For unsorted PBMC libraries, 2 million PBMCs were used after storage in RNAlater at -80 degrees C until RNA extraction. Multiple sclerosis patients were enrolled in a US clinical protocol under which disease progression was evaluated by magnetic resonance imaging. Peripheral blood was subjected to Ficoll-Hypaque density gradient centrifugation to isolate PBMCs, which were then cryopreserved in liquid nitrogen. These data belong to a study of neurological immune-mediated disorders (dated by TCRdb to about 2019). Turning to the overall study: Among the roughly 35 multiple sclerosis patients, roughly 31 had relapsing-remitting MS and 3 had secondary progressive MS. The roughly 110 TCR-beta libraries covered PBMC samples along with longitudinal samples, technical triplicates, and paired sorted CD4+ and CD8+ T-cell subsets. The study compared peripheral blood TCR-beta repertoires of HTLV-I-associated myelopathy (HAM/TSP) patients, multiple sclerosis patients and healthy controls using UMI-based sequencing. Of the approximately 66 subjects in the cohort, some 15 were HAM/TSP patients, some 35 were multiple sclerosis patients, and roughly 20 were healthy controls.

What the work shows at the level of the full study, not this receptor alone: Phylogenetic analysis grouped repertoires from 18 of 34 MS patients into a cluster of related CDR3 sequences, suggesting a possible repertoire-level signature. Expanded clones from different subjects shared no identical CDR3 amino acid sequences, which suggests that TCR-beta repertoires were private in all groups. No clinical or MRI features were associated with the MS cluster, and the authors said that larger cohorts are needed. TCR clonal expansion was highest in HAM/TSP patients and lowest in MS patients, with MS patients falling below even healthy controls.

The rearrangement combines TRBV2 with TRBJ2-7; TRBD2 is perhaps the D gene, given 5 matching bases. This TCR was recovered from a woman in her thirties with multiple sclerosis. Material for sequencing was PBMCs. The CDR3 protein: CASSLLVGAYEQYF. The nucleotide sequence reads TGTGCCAGCAGCCTACTAGTGGGTGCCTACGAGCAGTACTTC.